These T cell receptor beta chains were read from a single sample in a study of CD8+ T cells in alopecia areata. Only in-frame clones appear in the TCRdb table, and some are missing; sequencing was by immunoSEQ multiplex PCR. The sample lists roughly 110,000 clones, 80% to 85% occurring once. The specimen was CD8+ T cells sorted from blood, collected at week 24, from a patient treated with tofacitinib. These receptors were collected from a human donor with alopecia areata. CDR3s include the opening cysteine and the closing phenylalanine or tryptophan.

j_call: TRBJ2-3
v_call: TRBV27
cdr3_aa: CASSLGLTTDTQYF

j_call: TRBJ2-1
v_call: TRBV27
cdr3_aa: CASSLPPYSRDEQFF

j_call: TRBJ2-4
v_call: TRBV27
cdr3_aa: CASAIGVQHIQYF

j_call: TRBJ2-1
v_call: TRBV27
cdr3_aa: CASSVGLVNEQFF

j_call: TRBJ2-7
v_call: TRBV29-1
cdr3_aa: CSVEYTSGGYEQYF

j_call: TRBJ2-6
v_call: TRBV7-9
cdr3_aa: CASTPEGPPGNSGANVLTF

j_call: TRBJ2-5
v_call: TRBV10-2
cdr3_aa: CASSEGGQGETQYF

j_call: TRBJ2-1
v_call: TRBV9
cdr3_aa: CASSAVPGLDNEQFF

j_call: TRBJ2-2
v_call: TRBV27
cdr3_aa: CASSLQVTGELFF

j_call: TRBJ2-2
v_call: TRBV7-9
cdr3_aa: CATPGSTGELFF

j_call: TRBJ2-1
v_call: TRBV29-1
cdr3_aa: CSVSFKSDEQFF

j_call: TRBJ1-2
v_call: TRBV4-3
cdr3_aa: CASSQDSTGEYGYTF

j_call: TRBJ2-7
v_call: TRBV7-9
cdr3_aa: CASSLAPPHEQYF

j_call: TRBJ2-7
v_call: TRBV7-9
cdr3_aa: CASSPRDRVDEQYF

j_call: TRBJ2-2
v_call: TRBV29-1
cdr3_aa: CSVIRANGELFF

j_call: TRBJ2-1
v_call: TRBV7-6
cdr3_aa: CASSSGTGTGNEQFF

j_call: TRBJ1-2
v_call: TRBV29-1
cdr3_aa: CSVVGVQGAYGYTF

j_call: TRBJ2-7
v_call: TRBV2
cdr3_aa: CATQGVDEQYF

j_call: TRBJ2-7
v_call: TRBV7-2
cdr3_aa: CASSSRQGWTYEQYF

j_call: TRBJ1-6
v_call: TRBV18
cdr3_aa: CASSPGYYNSPLHF

j_call: TRBJ2-7
v_call: TRBV29-1
cdr3_aa: CSVEDLEDEQYF

j_call: TRBJ2-1
v_call: TRBV19
cdr3_aa: CASSIGLAGALLF

j_call: TRBJ2-1
v_call: TRBV7-9
cdr3_aa: CASSPELGLAMGNEQFF

j_call: TRBJ2-2
v_call: TRBV7-6
cdr3_aa: CASSTDVNRAGGELFF

j_call: TRBJ2-2
v_call: TRBV4-3
cdr3_aa: CASSRGRVVTGELFF

j_call: TRBJ2-7
v_call: TRBV2
cdr3_aa: CASRGDLEYF

j_call: TRBJ2-7
v_call: TRBV6-6
cdr3_aa: CASSYGNYEQYF

j_call: TRBJ2-5
v_call: TRBV7-9
cdr3_aa: CASSRRKGQGPQETQYF

j_call: TRBJ2-3
v_call: TRBV7-2
cdr3_aa: CASSLGSFARTPTDTQYF

j_call: TRBJ2-1
v_call: TRBV6-1
cdr3_aa: CASSEAGSNEQFF

j_call: TRBJ2-4
v_call: TRBV4-1
cdr3_aa: CASTGGFIQYF

j_call: TRBJ2-1
v_call: TRBV4-1
cdr3_aa: CASSPSGSSYNEQFF

j_call: TRBJ2-6
v_call: TRBV7-6
cdr3_aa: CASSRISGANVLTF

j_call: TRBJ2-2
v_call: TRBV6-6
cdr3_aa: CAGRGRVTGELFF

j_call: TRBJ2-7
v_call: TRBV29-1
cdr3_aa: CSVDPVGPGGEQYF

j_call: TRBJ2-7
v_call: TRBV29-1
cdr3_aa: CSVTQRGEQYF

j_call: TRBJ1-2
v_call: TRBV5-6
cdr3_aa: CASSFGSGPRFYTF

j_call: TRBJ2-5
v_call: TRBV7-9
cdr3_aa: CASSLRPTYQETQYF

j_call: TRBJ1-1
v_call: TRBV14
cdr3_aa: CASSLGVWNTEAFF

j_call: TRBJ2-1
v_call: TRBV29-1
cdr3_aa: CSVRQGDNEQFF